This TCR beta chain is from a study of early stage breast cancer tumors (dated by TCRdb to the late 2010s). In terms of the full investigation: Of the roughly 17 invasive breast tumors, 12 to 13 were found to be estrogen receptor-positive, progesterone receptor-positive and HER2-negative. Of the approximately 12 ER+/PR+/HER2- tumors, eight were classified as invasive ductal carcinomas and four as invasive lobular carcinomas. A read coverage of roughly 10-fold per sample was achieved on average. Across all samples, 2,700,000 or so templates representing 1,097,674 unique clonotypes were detected. Results the study describes overall, beyond this receptor: Because the cohort was small, analysis by tumor subtype was not possible. Enriched TCRB sequences shared across patients were found to be mostly commonly generated sequences that were unlikely to play an important role in the tumor microenvironment. Repertoires from blood and normal breast were more alike than repertoires from blood and tumor, and in about 90% of the 16 patients, comparing each tissue with blood separated tumor from normal. Chain pairing and functional markers such as CD4, CD8 and FOXP3 were missed by bulk genomic DNA sequencing of unsorted cells. Compared with adjacent normal breast tissue, tumors had roughly 2.5-fold higher T cell density and higher clonality.

The study profiled bulk TCR beta-chain repertoires in matched peripheral blood, tumor and adjacent normal breast tissue taken from about 15 patients with early-stage breast cancer. Before surgery, roughly 4.5-10 mL of whole blood was collected into EDTA tubes and then processed within 2 hours. Peripheral blood mononuclear cells were isolated by Ficoll-Paque centrifugation in SepMate-50 tubes. PBMCs were cryopreserved in aliquots of 2 to 4 million cells in approximately 90% FBS with around 10% DMSO and kept in liquid nitrogen. Genomic DNA was extracted with the Qiagen AllPrep DNA/RNA Mini kit. Regarding this clone: No antigen is known for it. It has no much larger one-base neighbor in the sample; base qualities were not kept.

Each sample was amplified as two independent genomic DNA replicates: approximately 550 ng for blood and approximately 1.5 ug for tumor or normal breast. Following the manufacturer's instructions, the ImmunoSeq Intro kit was used to carry out TCRB sequencing on genomic DNA. Multiplex PCR was run for about 30 cycles using proprietary primers and spike-in control sequences for absolute quantification. Single-end 150-bp reads were used to sequence an 87-bp fragment spanning the CDR3 and the flanking V and J genes. Seven samples, with two replicates for each sample, were multiplexed per lane of an Illumina MiSeq using version 3.0 chemistry. Per the source publication's procedure: Raw data were processed by the vendor's proprietary pipeline, with both replicates merged into one result per sample. To define clonotypes, the study grouped productive rearrangements that shared the V-gene family, CDR3 amino acid sequence and J-gene segment. Clonality was calculated as 1 minus the normalized Shannon entropy (Pielou evenness) of TCRB abundances. T cell density was estimated by dividing total templates by the number of input cells inferred from the DNA input amount. Recon, run with its default parameters, was used to estimate overall repertoire diversity and clonality. Tumor-enriched clonotypes were defined as having over 0.1% abundance in tumor and at least 32-fold higher abundance than in normal breast. Held by TCRdb, this immuneACCESS table contains in-frame sequences only and omits some clones. Under half of the omission traces to an unresolved V gene where checked; the cause of the rest is unknown. That table gives V, J and clone size, and the DNA gave D and trimming. In this sample the table shows 25,000 to 35,000 clones, 84% of which occur a single time. The ten most abundant clones make up over 8.5% of the sample.

V lost 4 bases and J lost 4 bases; the stretch between them is 17 bases long. Measured from the cysteine to the phenylalanine, the CDR3 is 15 residues long. Only CDR3 DNA is held: 45 bases, read in frame from base 1. Per the germline V gene, SGHRS is the CDR1 and YFSETQ is the CDR2. Sequences were obtained from blood. The chain was built from TRBV5-1 and TRBJ1-2; the D gene is not confidently resolved. This clonotype was sampled from a person aged 50-59 years with breast cancer. CDR3 protein: CASSPGRVGSYGYTF. The DNA is TGCGCCAGCAGCCCCGGGCGAGTTGGTTCCTATGGCTACACCTTC.